This is a list of T cell receptor beta chains from one sample in a study of blood T cell repertoires in COVID-19. The data were produced by immunoSEQ multiplex PCR, yet TCRdb's version contains in-frame clones alone and is incomplete. The sample includes under 100,000 clones, 90% of them seen just once. What was sequenced was peripheral blood. The receptors here all came from a man aged 50 or older with acute or convalescent COVID-19. CDR3s leave out the opening cysteine and the closing phenylalanine or tryptophan. Fields, in order: V gene, CDR3 length, J gene, CDR3 protein.

TRBV24-1	13	TRBJ2-3	ATSDSGTSADTQY
TRBV5-4	12	TRBJ1-4	ASSLQGAFEKLF
TRBV6-5	13	TRBJ2-1	ATRGRDYYNNEQF
TRBV7-9	11	TRBJ1-2	ASSLGTGYGYT
TRBV6-2/TRBV6-3	11	TRBJ1-4	ASSTVTNEKLF
TRBV10-3	14	TRBJ1-3	AISGQGQGSGNTIY
TRBV6-5	11	TRBJ1-4	ASSPVLAGKLF
TRBV11-3	13	TRBJ1-1	ASSLRVLRNTEAF
TRBV15	12	TRBJ2-7	ATSSGGPAHEQY
TRBV7-9	10	TRBJ2-7	ASSLTTYEQY
TRBV27	15	TRBJ1-3	ASSSLPPTRTGNTIY
TRBV2	16	TRBJ2-1	ASSGSGTSGRNTNEQF
TRBV3-1/TRBV3-2	18	TRBJ2-6	ASSQNLRPGQFTGANVLT
TRBV19	14	TRBJ2-7	ASSDGSGGTGYAQY
TRBV5-5	13	TRBJ1-1	ASSSASYGNAEAF
TRBV29-1	12	TRBJ1-1	SVLAGTGATEAF
TRBV11-2	12	TRBJ1-2	ASALAGGNYGYT